This T cell receptor (beta chain) was captured in a study of T cells after yellow fever vaccination (dated by TCRdb to between 2018 and 2021). Concerning the study at large: The SMART-Seq v4 Ultra Low Input RNA kit was used to prepare libraries from fractions with low cell numbers. To follow T-cell clones before and after primary and booster YFV17D yellow fever vaccination, bulk TCR alpha and beta repertoires were sequenced over time. Two healthy male donors, one aged 18 to 30 and one aged 30 to 40 years, made up the cohort. Bulk PBMC replicates and cell subsets were isolated from blood drawn at multiple timepoints before and after both primary and secondary immunization. The paper as a whole reports these results and caveats: Only a couple of donors were included in the study, so the extent to which the findings can be generalized is limited. A small share of clonotypes occurred in both CD4 and CD8 compartments, likely arising from convergent recombination. Most clones expanded after primary vaccination were re-detected after the booster (96% of CD4 and about nine tenths of CD8), suggesting broad memory maintenance. The secondary T-cell response was weaker than the primary response but faster, peaking on day 5 instead of day 15. FACS-sorted repertoires could contain abundant contaminating clonotypes from the bulk population, so computational filtering was required.

Of note for this clonotype: There is no known antigen for this receptor. There are no base qualities to consult, and no much larger clone falls within one base.

Synthesis of TCR cDNA relied on 5'RACE template switching, a step that introduced a universal primer site along with unique molecular identifiers. Priming of cDNA synthesis was performed from both the TCR alpha and TCR beta constant segments. Library amplification involved two PCR steps, and the second step added sample barcodes and sequencing adapters. Sequencing of libraries was performed on Illumina HiSeq 2500 (2x100 bp) or NovaSeq (2x150 bp). The authors processed their data as follows. Demultiplexing of reads and collapsing into UMI consensus sequences were performed with MIGEC, and V(D)J alignment was carried out with MiXCR. Using edgeR on replicate PBMC samples, clonotypes were called vaccine-responding if FDR was below 0.01 and the log2 fold change was above 5 up to day 15. CD4 or CD8 identity was assigned to each bulk clonotype according to whether the clonotype was present at higher abundance in the sequenced CD4 repertoire or the sequenced CD8 repertoire. TCRdb redid the processing of the public reads, applying fastp at Q25 and MiXCR, and retained in-frame beta chains. Rows with one shared CDR3 protein collapse into an entry with the most common genes and DNA. These V and J calls rely on TCRdb rather than the paper's analysis. This sample lists about 50,000 distinct CDR3 sequences; approximately 7.7% were detected once. The leading ten clones occupy around 44% of the sample.

There are 12 amino acids in the CDR3, from cysteine to phenylalanine inclusive. The sequence is cut down to CDR3 DNA, 36 bases in frame from base 1. CDR1 MNHEY and CDR2 SMNVEV were looked up in the germline V gene (reference sequence). Trimming takes 7 bases from V and 1 base from J, and the germline ends sit 7 bases apart. The treatment or condition label, read with the paper, signifies: live attenuated yellow fever vaccine strain. A standard Ficoll-Paque protocol was used to isolate PBMCs from peripheral blood. Dynabeads CD4 and CD8 positive selection kits were used to isolate the CD4 and CD8 T-cell fractions. TriZol was used to extract RNA from bulk PBMCs, CD4 and CD8 fractions, and dextramer-positive and dextramer-negative fractions.

Recombination connected TRBV27 to TRBJ2-5; too little of a D gene remains to name it. The receptor was derived from a young man who received the YFV17D yellow fever vaccine. This sample comprised CD8+ T cells sorted from PBMCs, obtained on the day of the first yellow fever vaccination. The CDR3 sequence is CASNGPQETQYF. The nucleotide sequence reads as follows: TGTGCCAGCAATGGCCCCCAAGAGACCCAGTACTTC.